The 19 T cell receptor beta chains presented below share a single source sample, sequenced in a study of cytomegalovirus exposure and HLA in healthy donors. The PCR had 60 Vbeta and 13 Jbeta primers. Here immunoSEQ multiplex PCR was the method, and the copy in TCRdb shows in-frame clones only, minus some. Found here are about 88,000 clones, approximately 90% of them singletons; the top ten hold approximately 2.3%. Sample: PBMCs. Receptor source: a man aged 18 to 35 in good health and CMV-seronegative.

The chain couples TRBV28 to TRBJ1-5; TRBD1 matches 7 bases. Germline V gene data show CDR1 as MDHEN and CDR2 as SYDVKM. Trimming at V came to 6 bases and at J to 6 bases, leaving 8 bases not matched to a gene. The CDR3 runs to 14 residues. For the CDR3, the DNA is TGTGCCAGCAGACCACAGGGGACGGGTCAGCCCCAGCATTTT. Its translation: CASRPQGTGQPQHF.

The CDR3 DNA reads TGTGCCAGCAGCCTCCGACTAGCGGGAGGGAAAGAGACCCAGTACTTC. Amino acids: CASSLRLAGGKETQYF. V usage is TRBV7-8 and J usage is TRBJ2-5; TRBD2 matches at 14 bases. Per the germline V gene, CDR1 is SGHVS and CDR2 is FQNEAQ. The CDR3 loop spans 16 amino acids. V shed 5 bases, J shed 3 bases, and the junction held 5 bases outside the gene matches.

This clone was found once. The V call is TRBV2, the J call TRBJ2-3; 12 positions match TRBD2. V shed 6 bases, J shed 4 bases, and the junction held 8 bases outside the gene matches. Germline V gene data show CDR1 as SNHLY and CDR2 as FYNNEI. There are 16 residues in the CDR3. The CDR3 sequence is CASRKLAGGSPDTQYF. CDR3 DNA: TGTGCCAGCAGAAAACTAGCGGGAGGTTCACCAGATACGCAGTATTTT. The entire variable domain, with the rest obtained from reference TRBV2 and TRBJ2-3, is as follows: EPEVTQTPSHQVTQMGQEVILRCVPISNHLYFYWYRQILGQKVEFLVSFYNNEISEKSEIFDDQFSVERPDGSNFTLKIRSTKLEDSAMYFCASRKLAGGSPDTQYFGPGTRLTVL.

J is TRBJ1-1 and V is TRBV11-2, with 11 bases aligning to TRBD1. J lost 0 bases, V lost 6 bases, and 6 bases had no gene match. The CDR3 runs to 16 residues. The germline CDR1 and CDR2 sequences are SGHAT and FQNNGV. CDR3 protein: CASRYGTGGMNTEAFF. CDR3 DNA: TGTGCCAGCAGATATGGGACAGGGGGTATGAACACTGAAGCTTTCTTT.

The rearrangement uses TRBV19 and TRBJ2-6; D is possibly TRBD1 (5 bases). The ends were cut back, 5 bases at V and 1 base at J, with 9 bases in the middle. CDR3 length: 15 amino acids. The germline V gene has CDR1 LNHDA and CDR2 SQIVND (reference sequence). CDR3: CASSPQGSGANVLTF. DNA for the CDR3: TGTGCCAGTAGTCCCCAGGGATCTGGGGCCAACGTCCTGACTTTC.

The rearrangement uses TRBV4-3 and TRBJ2-7; D possibly corresponds to TRBD2 (6 bases). This CDR3 spans 15 amino acids. Between the trimmed V and J ends, which lost 1 base and 3 bases, there was a span of 13 bases. CDR1 and CDR2 (germline): LGHNA, YSLEER. The CDR3 DNA is TGCGCCAGCAGCCAAGCGACTAGTTTTTTCTACGAGCAGTACTTC. It translates to CASSQATSFFYEQYF.

This rearrangement joins TRBV6-6 to TRBJ2-1, with a tentative D call TRBD2 (5 bases). The V end was cut by 7 bases, the J end by 2 bases, with 9 bases between. The CDR3 is made up of 13 amino acids. CDR1 and CDR2 from the germline V gene are MNHNY and SVGAGI (reference sequence). CDR3 residues: CASTLLAYNEQFF. The CDR3 DNA follows: TGTGCCAGCACTTTACTAGCCTACAATGAGCAGTTCTTC.

V is TRBV18 and J is TRBJ2-5, with 12 bases fitting TRBD1. The V segment lost 3 bases and the J segment 5 bases; nucleotides outside the gene matches: 7. The CDR3 consists of 16 residues. From germline, CDR1 is KGHSH and CDR2 LQKENI. CDR3 coding DNA: TGTGCCAGCTCACCCAGCGGGACAGGGGGCTGGGAGACCCAGTACTTC. It specifies CASSPSGTGGWETQYF.

J is TRBJ2-1 and V is TRBV5-1; weak D call: TRBD1 (5 bases). V lost 0 bases and J lost 8, with 9 bases in between. The germline V gene has CDR1 SGHRS and CDR2 YFSETQ. The CDR3 covers 13 residues. Here the CDR3 reads CASSLVPGHEQFF. In DNA, the CDR3 is TGCGCCAGCAGCTTGGTTCCAGGGCATGAGCAGTTCTTC.

The genes are TRBV5-1 and TRBJ2-3, with a tentative D call TRBD2 (5 bases). The CDR3 extends over 14 amino acids. In germline, CDR1 is SGHRS, CDR2 YFSETQ. The ends were cut back, 8 bases at V and 1 base at J, with 14 bases in the middle. This chain's CDR3 is CASLRTGGTDTQYF. In DNA form, the CDR3 reads TGCGCCAGTTTAAGGACTGGGGGCACAGATACGCAGTATTTT.

The chain joins TRBV19 to TRBJ2-3, with D possibly being TRBD2 (5 bases). Trimming shortened V by 3 bases and J by 0 bases, and 10 bases separated the two germline ends. The germline gives CDR1 LNHDA, CDR2 SQIVND (reference sequence). The CDR3 spans 15 residues. The CDR3 sequence: CASSMNSVSTDTQYF. The DNA for the CDR3 is TGTGCCAGTAGTATGAATAGCGTTAGCACAGATACGCAGTATTTT.

This sequence joins TRBV28 and TRBJ1-2; D is undetermined. Trimming stripped 5 bases from V and 6 bases from J, with 10 bases between. The CDR3 has 12 amino acids. Germline V lookup: CDR1 MDHEN, CDR2 SYDVKM. CDR3 nucleotides: TGTGCCAGCAGTCGAGTTTCACATGGCTACACCTTC. It encodes CASSRVSHGYTF.

The gene calls are TRBV6-1 and TRBJ1-2; 7 nucleotides match TRBD1. The germline V gene encodes CDR1 MNHNS and CDR2 SASEGT. Trimming cost V 4 bases and J 8 bases; bases outside gene matches: 13. The CDR3 loop spans 15 amino acids. CDR3 sequence: CASSVGQETFEGYTF. The CDR3, as DNA: TGTGCCAGCAGTGTAGGACAGGAGACGTTTGAGGGCTACACCTTC.

The chain employs TRBV6-1 and TRBJ1-5; D is unresolved. V was trimmed by 0 bases and J by 11 bases, leaving 17 bases between them. CDR1 and CDR2 (germline): MNHNS, SASEGT. The CDR3 has 15 residues. In DNA form, the CDR3 reads TGTGCCAGCAGTGAAGCGACGGGTCGCTTTGGGTCCCAGCATTTT. Residues: CASSEATGRFGSQHF.

The chain joins TRBV11-2 to TRBJ2-1, with TRBD2 matching 8 bases. Per germline, CDR1 SGHAT and CDR2 FQNNGV. V gave up 5 bases and J gave up 9 bases; unmatched junction bases: 9. The CDR3 is made up of 14 amino acids. The CDR3 here is CASSPLTSVVEQFF. In DNA form, the CDR3 reads TGTGCCAGCAGCCCCCTGACTAGCGTAGTTGAGCAGTTCTTC.

CDR3 nucleotides: TGTGCCTGGAGTGTACGGCGGGGGGGAGCGGGAGACACCGGGGAGCTGTTTTTT. The encoded protein is CAWSVRRGGAGDTGELFF. The chain has TRBV30 and TRBJ2-2; TRBD2 agrees at 9 bases. Germline values: CDR1 GTSNPN, CDR2 SVGIG (reference sequence). The CDR3 has 18 residues. J gave up 3 bases and V 0 bases, and 11 bases lay outside the gene matches. Complete variable domain (other parts from reference TRBV30 and TRBJ2-2): SQTIHQWPATLVQPVGSPLSLECTVEGTSNPNLYWYRQAAGRGLQLLFYSVGIGQISSEVPQNLSASRPQDRQFILSSKKLLLSDSGFYLCAWSVRRGGAGDTGELFFGEGSRLTVL.

This chain uses TRBV11-2 with TRBJ1-5; TRBD1 matches 7 bases. The ends lost 7 bases at V and 7 bases at J; junction bases unmatched: 19. The CDR3 has 17 residues. Germline CDR1 and CDR2: SGHAT and FQNNGV. CDR3 nucleotide sequence: TGTGCCAGCACCCTAGGTAGAGGGGGCGGCGGTCGGCAGCCCCAGCATTTT. Protein sequence: CASTLGRGGGGRQPQHF. The variable domain in full, with the rest retrieved from reference TRBV11-2 and TRBJ1-5, is EAGVAQSPRYKIIEKRQSVAFWCNPISGHATLYWYQQILGQGPKLLIQFQNNGVVDDSQLPKDRFSAERLKGVDSTLKIQPAKLEDSAVYLCASTLGRGGGGRQPQHFGDGTRLSIL.

This rearrangement joins TRBV28 to TRBJ1-5; D is possibly TRBD1 (6 bases). Trimming shortened V by 8 bases and J by 5 bases, and 16 bases separated the two germline ends. Germline CDR1 and CDR2: MDHEN and SYDVKM. The CDR3 runs 14 residues. The CDR3 loop is CASGPDRNYQPQHF. The CDR3 region has the DNA TGTGCCAGCGGTCCTGACAGGAATTATCAGCCCCAGCATTTT.

V is TRBV28 and J is TRBJ1-4, with a tentative D call TRBD1 (5 bases). The CDR3 is made up of 15 amino acids. V was trimmed by 7 bases and J by 5 bases, leaving 17 bases between them. Germline loops: CDR1 MDHEN, CDR2 SYDVKM. This chain's CDR3 is CASTFDSTRNEKLFF. The CDR3 DNA is TGTGCCAGCACCTTCGACAGCACGAGAAATGAAAAACTGTTTTTT.